This T cell receptor beta chain was sequenced during a study of OX40 agonist ivuxolimab in advanced cancers. Across the study: Enrollees could have had prior anti-PD-1, anti-PD-L1 or anti-CTLA-4 therapy, which around 40% had received.

Profiling relied on immunoSEQ multiplex PCR, and the TCRdb table lists in-frame clones only, not all of them. The sample holds around 100,000 clones, roughly nine tenths seen once. There are 15 residues in the CDR3. Per the germline V gene, CDR1 is SGHTA and CDR2 is FQGNSA. V was cut by 5 bases and J by 0 bases, with 11 bases left in between. General study points: Certain nonresponders additionally had low normalized T-cell clonal expansion.

On this clone itself: The antigen remains undetermined.

This chain links TRBV7-2 with TRBJ1-5; the D gene is possibly TRBD1 (6 bases). This sequence originates from an adult with an advanced solid tumor such as melanoma, head and neck, liver or kidney cancer. This specimen consisted of CD4+ or CD8+ T cells sorted from blood, obtained in a trial of the OX40 agonist ivuxolimab. In DNA form, the CDR3 reads TGTGCCAGCAGCCAAGGGACACTTAGCAATCAGCCCCAGCATTTT. This translates into CASSQGTLSNQPQHF.